This T cell receptor beta chain appears in the sequencing data of a study of human T cells and chemical hapten exposure. Study in general: Across its roughly 22 weeks, the study gave patients weekly diphenylcyclopropenone doses to the scalp. Whole-study findings and limits: In comparison with controls, expanded TCRs gave rise to a significantly larger number of large CDR3 similarity clusters. DPC sensitization produced no change in TCRs with frequency above 1 in 1000.

Time point given: patch test 1, 2 weeks after DPC sensitization. This sample's treatment: therapeutic diphenylcyclopropenone sensitization with weekly scalp DPC. A note on this clonotype: Its antigen is unknown. Germline is not matched at one junction end, which may reflect a read error.

From the RACE reads, TCRdb called clonotypes with MiXCR, one entry per CDR3 protein. The data hold 75,000 to 90,000 distinct CDR3 sequences, with 10% observed a single time. This material consisted of whole blood, taken in connection with sensitization to the hapten diphenylcyclopropenone (DPC). The source is a woman aged 45-65 years with alopecia areata. Some clones in this sample may be carry-over from other donors' samples.

The CDR3 nucleotides are TGTACCAGCAGGGAATTCGGACTAGCTACCGAGCAGTACTTC. Translating gives CTSREFGLATEQYF. The V call is TRBV2, the J call TRBJ2-7, with 8 bases lining up with TRBD2. CDR1 SNHLY and CDR2 FYNNEI come from the germline V gene. The CDR3 runs to 14 residues.